This T cell receptor (beta chain) appears in the sequencing data of a study of blood T cell repertoires in COVID-19. The overall study: T cells, B-cell-depleted T cells, or PBMCs provided the cDNA or gDNA that served as material.

Germline V gives CDR1 MDHEN, CDR2 SYDVKM. The CDR3 contains 12 residues. V lost 6 bases to trimming and J lost 3 bases, with 8 bases between them. Cohort placement rested on clinical history that participants reported themselves. What the recovered Cohort 3 donors had was two negative PCRs, clearance, or symptom resolution. The data were produced by immunoSEQ multiplex PCR, yet TCRdb's version contains in-frame clones alone and is incomplete. The table shows under 200,000 clones, with under 90% occurring only once. Material for sequencing was PBMCs or T cells enriched from blood (not recorded which). The J gene is TRBJ1-2, the V gene TRBV28, with D possibly matching TRBD1 (6 bases). This clonotype was sampled from a man in his sixties who had recovered from COVID-19. This chain's CDR3 is CASRQGHYGYTF. CDR3 coding DNA: TGTGCCAGCAGACAGGGCCACTATGGCTACACCTTC.